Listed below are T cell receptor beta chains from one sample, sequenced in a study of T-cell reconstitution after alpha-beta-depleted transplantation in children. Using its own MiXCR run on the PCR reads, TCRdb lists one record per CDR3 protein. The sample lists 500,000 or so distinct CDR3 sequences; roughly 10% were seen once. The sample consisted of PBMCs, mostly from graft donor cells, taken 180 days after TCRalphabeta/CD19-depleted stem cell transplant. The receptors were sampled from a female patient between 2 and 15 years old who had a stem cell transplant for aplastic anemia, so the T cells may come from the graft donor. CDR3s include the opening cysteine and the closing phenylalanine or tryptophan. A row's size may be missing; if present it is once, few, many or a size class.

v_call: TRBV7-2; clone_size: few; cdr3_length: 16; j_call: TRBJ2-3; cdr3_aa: CASSLVLGRTTDTQYF
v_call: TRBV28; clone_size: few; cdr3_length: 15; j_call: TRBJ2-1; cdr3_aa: CASSTPGDQYNEQFF
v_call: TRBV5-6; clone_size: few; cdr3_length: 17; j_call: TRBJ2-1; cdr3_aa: CASSLRSIAGRYNEQFF
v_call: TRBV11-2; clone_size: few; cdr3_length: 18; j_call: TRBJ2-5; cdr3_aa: CASSNLGGTGGLVKTQYF
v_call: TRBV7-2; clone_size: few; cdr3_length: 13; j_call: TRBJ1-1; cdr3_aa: CASSLKRDTVAFF
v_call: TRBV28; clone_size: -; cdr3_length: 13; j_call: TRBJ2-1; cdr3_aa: CASSLLPYNEQFF
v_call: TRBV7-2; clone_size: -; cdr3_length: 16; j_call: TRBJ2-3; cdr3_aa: CASSSYRGLTADTQYF
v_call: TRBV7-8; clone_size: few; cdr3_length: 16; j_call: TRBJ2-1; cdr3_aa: CASSVWGTGNNNEQFF
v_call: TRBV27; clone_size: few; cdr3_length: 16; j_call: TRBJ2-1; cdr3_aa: CASRGVGQKPYNEQFF
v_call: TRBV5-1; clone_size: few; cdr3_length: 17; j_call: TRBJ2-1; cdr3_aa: CASSLTGTRGDYNEQFF
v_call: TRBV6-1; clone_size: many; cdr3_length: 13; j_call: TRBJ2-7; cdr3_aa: CATRGLALYEQYF
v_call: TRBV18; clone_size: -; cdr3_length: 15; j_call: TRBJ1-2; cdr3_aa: CASSSRTDGLYGYTF
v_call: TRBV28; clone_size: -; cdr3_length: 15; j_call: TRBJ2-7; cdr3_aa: CASSLEQSPYYEQYF
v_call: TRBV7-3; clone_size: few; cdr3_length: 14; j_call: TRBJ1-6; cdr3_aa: CASSLGQNNSPLHF
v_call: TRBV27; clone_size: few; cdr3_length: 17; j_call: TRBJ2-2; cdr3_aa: CASSPITSGKDTGELFF
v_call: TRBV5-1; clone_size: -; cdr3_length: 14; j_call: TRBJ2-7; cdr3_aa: CVSKGAVSSYEQYF
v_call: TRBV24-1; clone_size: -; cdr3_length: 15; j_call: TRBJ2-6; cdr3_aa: CATASRETGANVLTF
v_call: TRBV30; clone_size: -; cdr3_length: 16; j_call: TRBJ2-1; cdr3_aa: CAWSDPRGSAYNEQFF
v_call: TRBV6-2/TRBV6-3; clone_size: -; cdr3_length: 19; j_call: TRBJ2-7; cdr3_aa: CASSYSTSGRAAASYEQYF
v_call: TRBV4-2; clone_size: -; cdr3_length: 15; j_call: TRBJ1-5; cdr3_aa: CASSPQHYSNQPQHF
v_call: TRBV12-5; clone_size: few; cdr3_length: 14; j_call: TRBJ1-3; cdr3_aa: CASGLPRAGNTIYF
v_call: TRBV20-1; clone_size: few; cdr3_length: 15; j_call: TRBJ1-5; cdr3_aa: CSARPPGQGREPQHF
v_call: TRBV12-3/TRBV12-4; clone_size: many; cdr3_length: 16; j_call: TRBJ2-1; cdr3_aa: CASTSTRDFLQNEQFF
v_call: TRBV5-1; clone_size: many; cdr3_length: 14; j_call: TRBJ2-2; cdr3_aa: CATRQWVDTGELFF
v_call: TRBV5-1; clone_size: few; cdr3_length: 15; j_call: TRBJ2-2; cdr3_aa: CASSGPGLYTGELFF
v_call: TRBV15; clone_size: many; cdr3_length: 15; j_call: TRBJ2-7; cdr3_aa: CATSRDQGGVDEQYF
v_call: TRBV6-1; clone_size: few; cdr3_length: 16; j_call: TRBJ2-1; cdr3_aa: CASTPGGREGYHEQFF